This T cell receptor (beta chain) appears in the sequencing data of a study of PD-1 blockade in classical Hodgkin lymphoma. Whole-study findings and limits: Before treatment, TCR diversity in newly diagnosed patients was reportedly lower than in healthy donors. Factors driving the repertoire differences, possibly disease activity or prior therapy, remain undefined. The study found that TCR diversity rose significantly by C4D1 in CD4+ but not CD8+ cells. Diversity similar to that of newly diagnosed patients was seen at baseline in complete responders.

This clone appeared a single time. Its target is not known. There was relapse after autologous stem cell transplantation in every patient, and there was variation in brentuximab vedotin exposure. The CDR3 is 15 residues long. Trimming took off 0 bases at V and 7 bases at J, with 13 bases between the two ends. Looked up from germline, CDR1 is LNHNV and CDR2 is YYDKDF (reference sequence). TCRdb's table, derived via immunoSEQ multiplex PCR, lists solely in-frame clones and lacks some. Among under 20,000 clones listed, around 75% were seen once. This specimen consisted of peripheral blood mononuclear cells (PBMCs), obtained before the second cycle of nivolumab. This receptor was identified in a human donor with classical Hodgkin lymphoma. The chain couples TRBV15 to TRBJ2-4; possible D gene TRBD1, 5 bases. The CDR3 loop is CATSRDGDSFNIQYF. CDR3 DNA sequence: TGTGCCACCAGCAGAGATGGAGACAGCTTTAACATTCAGTACTTC.